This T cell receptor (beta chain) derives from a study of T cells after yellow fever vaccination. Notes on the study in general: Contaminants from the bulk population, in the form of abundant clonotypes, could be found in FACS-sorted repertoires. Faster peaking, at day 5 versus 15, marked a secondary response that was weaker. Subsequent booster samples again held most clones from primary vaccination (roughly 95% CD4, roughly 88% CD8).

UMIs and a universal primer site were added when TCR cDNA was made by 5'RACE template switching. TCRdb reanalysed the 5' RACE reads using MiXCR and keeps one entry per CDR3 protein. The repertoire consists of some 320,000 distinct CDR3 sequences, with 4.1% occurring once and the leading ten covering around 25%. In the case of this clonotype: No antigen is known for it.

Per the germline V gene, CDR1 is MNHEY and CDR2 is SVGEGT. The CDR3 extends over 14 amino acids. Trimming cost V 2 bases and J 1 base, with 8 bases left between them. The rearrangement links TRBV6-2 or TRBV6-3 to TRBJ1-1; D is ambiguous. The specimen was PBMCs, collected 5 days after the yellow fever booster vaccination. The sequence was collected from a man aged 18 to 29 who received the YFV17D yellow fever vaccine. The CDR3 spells CASSYPPENTEAFF. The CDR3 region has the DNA TGTGCCAGCAGTTACCCACCAGAGAACACTGAAGCTTTCTTT.